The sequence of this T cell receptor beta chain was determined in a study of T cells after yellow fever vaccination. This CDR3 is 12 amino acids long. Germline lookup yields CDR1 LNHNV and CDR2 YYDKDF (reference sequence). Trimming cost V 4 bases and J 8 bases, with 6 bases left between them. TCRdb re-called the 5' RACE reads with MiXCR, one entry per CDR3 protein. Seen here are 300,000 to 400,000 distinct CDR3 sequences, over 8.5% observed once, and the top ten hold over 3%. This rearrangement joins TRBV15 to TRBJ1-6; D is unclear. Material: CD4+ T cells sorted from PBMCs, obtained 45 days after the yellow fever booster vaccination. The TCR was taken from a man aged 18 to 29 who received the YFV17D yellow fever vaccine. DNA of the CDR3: TGTGCCACCAGCACCCGGGATTCACCCCTCCACTTT. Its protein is CATSTRDSPLHF.